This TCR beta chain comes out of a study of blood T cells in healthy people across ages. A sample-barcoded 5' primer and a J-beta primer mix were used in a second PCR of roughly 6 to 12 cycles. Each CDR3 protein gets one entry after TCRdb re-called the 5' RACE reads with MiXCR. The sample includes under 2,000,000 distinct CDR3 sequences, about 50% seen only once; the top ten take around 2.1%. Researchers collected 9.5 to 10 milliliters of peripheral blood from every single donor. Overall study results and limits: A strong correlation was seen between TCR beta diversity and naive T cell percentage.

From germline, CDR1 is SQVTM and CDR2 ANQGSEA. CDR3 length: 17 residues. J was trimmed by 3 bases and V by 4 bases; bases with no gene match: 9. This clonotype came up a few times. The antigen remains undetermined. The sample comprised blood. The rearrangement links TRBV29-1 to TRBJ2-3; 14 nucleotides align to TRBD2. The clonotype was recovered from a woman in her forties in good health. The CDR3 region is CSVVRLAGGKTTDTQYF. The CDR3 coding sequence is TGCAGCGTTGTGAGACTAGCGGGGGGGAAAACGACAGATACGCAGTATTTT.